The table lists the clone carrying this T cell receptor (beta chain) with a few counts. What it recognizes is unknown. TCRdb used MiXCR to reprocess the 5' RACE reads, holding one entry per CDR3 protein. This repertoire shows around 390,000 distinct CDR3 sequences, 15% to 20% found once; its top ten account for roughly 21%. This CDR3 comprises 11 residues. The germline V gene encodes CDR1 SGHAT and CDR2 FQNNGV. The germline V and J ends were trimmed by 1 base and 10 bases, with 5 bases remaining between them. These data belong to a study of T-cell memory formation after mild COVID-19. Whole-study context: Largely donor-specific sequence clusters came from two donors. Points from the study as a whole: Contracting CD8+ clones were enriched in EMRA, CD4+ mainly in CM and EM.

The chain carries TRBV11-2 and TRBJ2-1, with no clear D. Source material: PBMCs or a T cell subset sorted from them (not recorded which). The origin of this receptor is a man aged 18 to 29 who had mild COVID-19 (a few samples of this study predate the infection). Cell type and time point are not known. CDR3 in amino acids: CASSLVAEQFF. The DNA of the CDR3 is TGTGCCAGCAGCTTAGTGGCGGAGCAGTTCTTC.